The 3 T cell receptor beta chains below come from one sample, sequenced in a study of blood T cell repertoires in COVID-19. The method was immunoSEQ multiplex PCR; TCRdb's version includes in-frame clones alone and lacks a portion of them. The sample has roughly 200,000 clones; roughly 87% are singletons. The sequenced sample consisted of peripheral blood. The receptor set was obtained from a woman aged 18-30 years who had recovered from COVID-19.

The V and J genes are TRBV11-2 and TRBJ2-5; 12 positions agree with TRBD2. Trimming removed 6 bases from V and 2 bases from J; junction bases left unmatched: 4. Germline V gene sequence: CDR1 SGHAT, CDR2 FQNNGV. This CDR3 is built from 15 residues. This chain's CDR3 is CASSRGLAGQETQYF. The CDR3 nucleotides are TGTGCCAGCAGTCGCGGACTAGCGGGACAAGAGACCCAGTACTTC.

The CDR3 DNA reads as TGTGCCTGGAGCCCATACAGCTATGGCTACACCTTC. The encoded protein is CAWSPYSYGYTF. V and J are TRBV30 and TRBJ1-2; D uncertain. The V end was cut by 3 bases, the J end by 4 bases, with 9 bases between. Germline lookup yields CDR1 GTSNPN and CDR2 SVGIG (reference sequence). CDR3 length equals 12 residues.

The V call is TRBV9, the J call TRBJ2-2; D not certain. Germline CDR1 reads SGDLS; CDR2 reads YYNGEE. Trimming pared 0 bases from V and 0 bases from J, leaving 9 bases between. The CDR3 runs 16 residues. The CDR3 protein is CASSVVQFANTGELFF. DNA of the CDR3: TGTGCCAGCAGCGTAGTTCAGTTCGCGAACACCGGGGAGCTGTTTTTT.